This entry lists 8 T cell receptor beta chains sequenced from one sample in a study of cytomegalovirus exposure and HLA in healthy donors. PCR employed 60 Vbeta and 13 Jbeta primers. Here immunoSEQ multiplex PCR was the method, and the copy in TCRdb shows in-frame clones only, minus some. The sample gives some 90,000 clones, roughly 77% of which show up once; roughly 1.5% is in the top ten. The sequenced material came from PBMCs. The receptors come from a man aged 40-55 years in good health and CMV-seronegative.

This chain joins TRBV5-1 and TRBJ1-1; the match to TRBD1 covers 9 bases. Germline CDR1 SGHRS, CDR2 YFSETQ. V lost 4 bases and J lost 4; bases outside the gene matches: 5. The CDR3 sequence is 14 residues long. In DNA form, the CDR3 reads TGCGCCAGCAGCCGGGGACAGGGCAGCACTGAAGCTTTCTTT. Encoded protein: CASSRGQGSTEAFF.

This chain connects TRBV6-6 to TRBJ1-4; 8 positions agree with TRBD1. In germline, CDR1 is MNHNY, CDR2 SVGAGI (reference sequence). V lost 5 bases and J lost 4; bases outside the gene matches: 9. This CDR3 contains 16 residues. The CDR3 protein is CASSPRTGKVNEKLFF. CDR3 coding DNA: TGTGCCAGCAGTCCGAGGACAGGGAAGGTTAATGAAAAACTGTTTTTT.

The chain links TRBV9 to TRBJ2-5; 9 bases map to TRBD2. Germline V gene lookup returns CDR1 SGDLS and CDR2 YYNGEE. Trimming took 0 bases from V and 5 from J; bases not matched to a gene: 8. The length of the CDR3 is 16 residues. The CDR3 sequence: CASSVASSGAGETQYF. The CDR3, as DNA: TGTGCCAGCAGCGTAGCGTCTAGCGGGGCGGGGGAGACCCAGTACTTC.

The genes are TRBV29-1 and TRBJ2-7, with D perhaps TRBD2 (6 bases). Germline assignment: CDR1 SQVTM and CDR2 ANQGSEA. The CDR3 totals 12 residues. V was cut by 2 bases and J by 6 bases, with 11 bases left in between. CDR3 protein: CSVEIRGLEQYF. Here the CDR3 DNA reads TGCAGCGTTGAAATCCGGGGACTCGAGCAGTACTTC.

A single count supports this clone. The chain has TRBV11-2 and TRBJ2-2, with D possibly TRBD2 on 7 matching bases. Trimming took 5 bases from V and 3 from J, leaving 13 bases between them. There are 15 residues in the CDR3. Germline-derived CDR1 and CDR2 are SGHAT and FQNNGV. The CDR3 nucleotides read TGTGCCAGCAGCCTCCTAGGGGGGGACACCGGGGAGCTGTTTTTT. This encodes CASSLLGGDTGELFF. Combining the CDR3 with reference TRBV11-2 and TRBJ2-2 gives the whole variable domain EAGVAQSPRYKIIEKRQSVAFWCNPISGHATLYWYQQILGQGPKLLIQFQNNGVVDDSQLPKDRFSAERLKGVDSTLKIQPAKLEDSAVYLCASSLLGGDTGELFFGEGSRLTVL.

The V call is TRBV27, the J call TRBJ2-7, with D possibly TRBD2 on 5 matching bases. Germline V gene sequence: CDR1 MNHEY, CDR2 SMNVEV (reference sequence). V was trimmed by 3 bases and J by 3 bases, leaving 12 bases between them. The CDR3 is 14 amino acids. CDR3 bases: TGTGCCAGCAGTTTCTCTAGCTCATACTACGAGCAGTACTTC. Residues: CASSFSSSYYEQYF.

The CDR3 reads CASQAGLRPSPDTQYF. The CDR3 DNA sequence: TGCGCCTCCCAGGCGGGGCTTAGACCGAGTCCAGATACGCAGTATTTT. The chain couples TRBV5-1 to TRBJ2-3, with D possibly TRBD2 on 6 matching bases. Germline values: CDR1 SGHRS, CDR2 YFSETQ. This CDR3 is 16 amino acids long. Trimming removed 10 bases at V and 4 bases at J, with 25 bases between.

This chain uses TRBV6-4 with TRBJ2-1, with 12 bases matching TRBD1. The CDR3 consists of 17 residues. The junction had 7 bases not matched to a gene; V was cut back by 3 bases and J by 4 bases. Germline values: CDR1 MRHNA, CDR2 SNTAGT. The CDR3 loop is CASSDTGTGGSYNEQFF. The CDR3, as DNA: TGTGCCAGCAGTGATACCGGGACAGGGGGCAGTTACAATGAGCAGTTCTTC.